This note documents a single T cell receptor beta chain sequence. What antigen it recognizes has not been identified. No base-level quality is on record; no much larger clone is a single base apart. This specimen comes from a study of T-cell memory formation after mild COVID-19 (dated by TCRdb to the early 2020s). For context, the study as a whole: Most TCR sequence clusters were specific to one of the two donors. Two young, previously healthy adult volunteers made up the cohort, one male and one female. In a couple of donors, T-cell clones that expanded and contracted after mild COVID-19 were tracked by sequencing TCRalpha and TCRbeta repertoires over time.

Sequencing used an Illumina NovaSeq 6000. TCRalpha and TCRbeta cDNA libraries were constructed by 5'RACE with constant-segment primers, with sample barcodes and unique molecular identifiers being introduced. Trizol reagent was used to extract RNA from every sample. The libraries were amplified in two PCR steps, and the second step added a second sample barcode and Illumina TruSeq adapters. Sequencing of the libraries was done on an Illumina NovaSeq, producing 2 x 150 bp paired-end reads. On the authors' methods: With migec v1.2.7, reads were demultiplexed and then collapsed into UMI-guided consensus sequences. Using mixcr v2.1.11, UMI consensuses were aligned to TRA and TRB V and J templates and then assembled into clonotypes. Expanded or contracted clonotypes were those called significant by both edgeR and NoisET, with noise models trained on biological replicates. edgeR calls used a false discovery rate-adjusted p below 0.01 and a log2 fold-change threshold of 1. As an exploratory analysis of dynamics, max-normalized trajectories of the 1000 most abundant clonotypes were examined by PCA with hierarchical clustering. Each responding clone was given a CD4 or CD8 phenotype based on the CD4+ and CD8+ repertoires, which had been sequenced separately. TCRdb passed the public sequencing reads through fastp at Q25 and MiXCR, retaining productive beta sequences. Each entry merges the rows of one CDR3 protein and shows their most common DNA and genes. The V and J calls and clone size are TCRdb's, not the authors'. The sample data list approximately 500,000 distinct CDR3 sequences, and roughly 25% of these were observed just once. The ten largest account for about an eighth of the sample.

V has 3 bases trimmed and J has 2 bases trimmed; junction bases matching no gene number 6. From the germline V gene (reference sequence), CDR1 is DFQATT and CDR2 is SNEGSKA. Including the terminal cysteine and phenylalanine, the CDR3 comprises 15 residues. Solely the CDR3 DNA is kept, with 45 bases framed from the first base. General study outcomes and caveats: Only two mild cases were covered by the study, and larger cohorts that include severe cases with pre-infection samples were considered necessary. Some responding clones were found in pre-infection memory, which suggests that pre-existing cross-reactive memory T cells took part in the SARS-CoV-2 response. Contracting CD4+ clones turned up mainly in the CM and EM memory subsets, whereas EMRA was where CD8+ clones were enriched. SARS-CoV-2 specificity was not confirmed for the second-wave clones peaking on day 37. Clones that contracted from day 15 to 85 showed balanced CD4/CD8 phenotypes, whereas a second wave of clones that expanded from day 15 to 37 leaned towards CD4+.

Ficoll-Paque density gradient centrifugation was used to isolate PBMCs. Sequenced input: PBMCs or a T cell subset sorted from them (not recorded which). The chain links TRBV20-1 with TRBJ2-7; the junction holds 11 bases that match TRBD1. The TCR comes from an adult woman who had mild COVID-19 (a few samples of this study predate the infection). The sample titles of this study are shuffled in the database, so cell type and time point are left out; the donor was told from shared clones. This receptor has the CDR3 CSASIGQGATYEQYF. The sequenced DNA: TGCAGTGCTAGTATTGGACAGGGGGCTACCTACGAGCAGTACTTC.